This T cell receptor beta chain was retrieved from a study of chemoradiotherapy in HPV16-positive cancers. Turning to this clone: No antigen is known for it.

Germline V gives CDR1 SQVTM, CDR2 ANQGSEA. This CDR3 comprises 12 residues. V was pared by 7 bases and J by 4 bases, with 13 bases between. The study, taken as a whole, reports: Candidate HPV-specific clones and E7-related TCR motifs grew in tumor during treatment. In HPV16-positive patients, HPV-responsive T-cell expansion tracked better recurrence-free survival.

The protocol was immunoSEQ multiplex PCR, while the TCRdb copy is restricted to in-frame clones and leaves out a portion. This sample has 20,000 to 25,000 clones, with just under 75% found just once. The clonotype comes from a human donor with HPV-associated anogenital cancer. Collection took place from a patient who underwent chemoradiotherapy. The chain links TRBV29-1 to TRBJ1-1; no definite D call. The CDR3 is CSGTSRSTEAFF. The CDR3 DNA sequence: TGCAGCGGGACGAGCAGGTCCACTGAAGCTTTCTTT.